This T cell receptor (beta chain) was captured by sequencing in a study of T cells after yellow fever vaccination. Study-wide results and caveats: Post-booster samples contained most primary-vaccination clones (about 96% CD4, about 90% CD8).

CDR3 length: 11 amino acids. V was pared by 5 bases and J by 8 bases, with 7 bases between. Germline CDR1 is SGHTA and CDR2 is FQGNSA. TCRdb fed the 5' RACE reads into MiXCR, producing one record per CDR3 protein. The sample carries 300,000 to 400,000 distinct CDR3 sequences, about 6% recorded once. About this clonotype: As yet, its antigen is unknown.

The rearrangement links TRBV7-2 to TRBJ2-1; tentative D call: TRBD2 (5 bases). The clonotype comes from a man aged 25-40 years who received the YFV17D yellow fever vaccine. The specimen comprised PBMCs, sampled 5 days after the yellow fever booster vaccination. The CDR3 sequence is CASSPSYEQFF. CDR3 nucleotides: TGTGCCAGCAGCCCTAGCTATGAGCAGTTCTTC.